The 10 T cell receptor beta chains given below trace back to one sample, sequenced in a study of T cell repertoires in cytomegalovirus infection. Via MiXCR, TCRdb re-called the reads, giving one row per CDR3 protein. The sample yields 250,000 or so distinct CDR3 sequences, approximately 17% seen once. Sequencing input: CD8+ T cells from PBMCs. The receptor source for this set is a human donor in good health (CMV status not recorded). Some clones in this sample may be carry-over from other donors' samples.

Details on this clonotype: A much larger clone sits a single nucleotide away, making a read error possible. V is TRBV2 and J is TRBJ2-7, with TRBD2 matching 8 bases. The CDR3 loop spans 11 amino acids. Germline assignment: CDR1 SNHLY and CDR2 FYNNEI. Here the CDR3 DNA reads TGTACCAGCAGTAGCGGGAACGAGCAGTACTTC. Translated: CTSSSGNEQYF. The variable domain in full, completed from reference TRBV2 and TRBJ2-7, reads EPEVTQTPSHQVTQMGQEVILRCVPISNHLYFYWYRQILGQKVEFLVSFYNNEISEKSEIFDDQFSVERPDGSNFTLKIRSTKLEDSAMYFCTSSSGNEQYFGPGTRLTVT.

The chain combines TRBV11-2 with TRBJ1-2; no clear D. V shed 0 bases and J shed 4 bases, with 12 bases lying between them. The CDR3 has 15 residues. From germline, CDR1 is SGHAT and CDR2 FQNNGV. CDR3 DNA: TGTGCCAGCAGCTTAGATCCGGGTACGGTCTATGGCTACACCTTC. As protein: CASSLDPGTVYGYTF.

The chain has TRBV27 and TRBJ2-1, with 9 nucleotides matching TRBD1. CDR3 size: 17 residues. Trimming at V came to 0 bases and at J to 7 bases, leaving 10 bases not matched to a gene. CDR1 MNHEY and CDR2 SMNVEV come from the germline V gene (reference sequence). The CDR3 nucleotides are TGTGCCAGCAGTTTATCGTCATGGACAGGGGACTGGAATGAGCAGTTCTTC. This sequence encodes CASSLSSWTGDWNEQFF.

This clonotype has a handful of counts. The chain links TRBV28 to TRBJ1-4; 7 bases align to TRBD1. Germline-derived CDR1 and CDR2 are MDHEN and SYDVKM. The V segment lost 2 bases and the J segment 7 bases; nucleotides outside the gene matches: 1. This CDR3 spans 13 amino acids. CDR3: CASSLTGAEKLFF. CDR3 in DNA: TGTGCCAGCAGTTTAACAGGGGCTGAAAAACTGTTTTTT.

There are many counts of this clonotype. CDR3 region: CASRHAGPGTPLHF. CDR3 bases: TGTGCCAGCAGACATGCAGGGCCCGGTACGCCCCTCCACTTT. The chain is built from TRBV14 and TRBJ1-6, with a weak D call TRBD1 (5 bases). This CDR3 has 14 amino acids. Trimming shortened V by 6 bases and J by 13 bases, and 19 bases separated the two germline ends. In germline, CDR1 is SGHDN, CDR2 FVKESK.

This clonotype appeared many times. This chain connects TRBV29-1 to TRBJ2-1, with TRBD2 matching over 7 bases. The CDR3 extends over 17 amino acids. J gave up 2 bases and V 2 bases, and 12 bases lay outside the gene matches. Germline values: CDR1 SQVTM, CDR2 ANQGSEA. The DNA of the CDR3 is TGCAGCGTTGAACACCTGGTGGGTGCGGGGGCCTACAATGAGCAGTTCTTC. Residues: CSVEHLVGAGAYNEQFF.

This clonotype came up many times. The chain combines TRBV11-2 with TRBJ2-3, with 7 bases identical to TRBD1. Germline V gives CDR1 SGHAT, CDR2 FQNNGV. Trimming cost V 5 bases and J 0 bases; bases outside gene matches: 8. The CDR3 is 16 amino acids. CDR3 sequence reads: CASSATGAPSTDTQYF. The CDR3 region has the DNA TGTGCCAGCAGCGCCACAGGGGCCCCTAGCACAGATACGCAGTATTTT.

This clonotype was detected many times. The rearrangement links TRBV20-1 to TRBJ2-7; TRBD2 matches 13 bases. The trim removed 3 bases at V and 3 bases at J, leaving 11 bases unmatched. Germline assignment: CDR1 DFQATT and CDR2 SNEGSKA (reference sequence). The CDR3 consists of 17 residues. The CDR3 protein is CSARMGLAGSRGYEQYF. CDR3 coding DNA: TGCAGTGCTAGGATGGGACTAGCGGGGTCAAGGGGCTACGAGCAGTACTTC.

The table lists this clonotype with many counts. The chain joins TRBV5-1 to TRBJ1-2, with unresolved D. CDR3 length: 14 amino acids. Germline V gene sequence: CDR1 SGHRS, CDR2 YFSETQ. Trimming pared 4 bases from V and 4 bases from J, leaving 14 bases between. CDR3 protein: CASSREEESYGYTF. CDR3 coding DNA: TGCGCCAGCAGCCGGGAGGAGGAGAGCTATGGCTACACCTTC.

This clonotype appeared a few times. The rearrangement uses TRBV12-3 or TRBV12-4 and TRBJ1-1; no reliable D call. The CDR3 length is 14 residues. V was trimmed by 7 bases and J by 6 bases, leaving 18 bases between them. CDR3 DNA sequence: TGTGCCAGCACCTTTGCGGGGAACCTGGCTGAAGCTTTCTTT. Its translation is CASTFAGNLAEAFF.